These 27 T cell receptor beta chains originate from one sample sequenced in a study of naive and memory T cell subsets. Two oligonucleotides, mixed equimolar, formed the beta constant-region primer covering TRBC1 and TRBC2. TCRdb re-called the UMI-ligation and nested PCR reads with MiXCR, one entry per CDR3 protein. The sample lists some 87,000 distinct CDR3 sequences, roughly 7% seen once, with around 1.6% in the top ten. What was sequenced was central memory CD4+ T cells from blood. All receptors derive from a human donor in good health.

The chain couples TRBV24-1 to TRBJ2-5; TRBD1 aligns across 7 bases. V gave up 9 bases and J gave up 4 bases; unmatched junction bases: 4. The CDR3 has 12 amino acids. Germline CDR1 KGHDR, CDR2 SFDVKD. DNA for the CDR3: TGTGCCACCGCCGGGACAGCAGAGACCCAGTACTTC. Translation gives CATAGTAETQYF.

This clonotype was picked up a small number of times. Written as DNA, the CDR3 is TGTGCCAGCAGCAAACCACCCATCCGGGGAGGGAGGTCTGGAAACACCATATATTTT. This gives the protein CASSKPPIRGGRSGNTIYF. The V gene is TRBV7-9, the J gene TRBJ1-3; D gene ambiguous. V lost 5 bases and J 1 base, leaving 24 bases between the germline ends. Per germline, CDR1 SEHNR and CDR2 FQNEAQ (reference sequence). This CDR3 has 19 amino acids.

This clonotype was counted ten times or more. The chain recombines TRBV4-2 with TRBJ2-1; unclear D gene. This CDR3 is 12 amino acids long. Germline V gene sequence: CDR1 LGHNA, CDR2 YNFKEQ. With 2 bases removed from V and 6 bases from J, the gap between germline ends came to 5 bases. The CDR3 protein is CASSQLSNEQFF. The CDR3 bases are TGTGCCAGCAGCCAACTATCCAATGAGCAGTTCTTC.

This clonotype has at least ten counts. This sequence joins TRBV20-1 and TRBJ1-5, with no clear D. CDR3 length: 15 amino acids. V lost 1 base to trimming and J lost 10 bases, with 20 bases between them. Per the germline V gene, CDR1 is DFQATT and CDR2 is SNEGSKA (reference sequence). The CDR3 bases are TGCAGTGCTAGAGGCACCGGACGGTCAATCAGCCCCCAGCATTTT. It specifies CSARGTGRSISPQHF.

This clonotype came up many times. The chain couples TRBV28 to TRBJ2-7, with 9 bases lining up with TRBD2. V lost 1 base and J lost 4; bases outside the gene matches: 5. This CDR3 comprises 15 residues. Germline loops: CDR1 MDHEN, CDR2 SYDVKM. CDR3 nucleotides: TGTGCCAGCAGTTTATCGGGGACTAGCAGGTACGAGCAGTACTTC. The encoded protein is CASSLSGTSRYEQYF.

This clonotype appeared a few times. CDR3 loop: CASKQGGSYNEQFF. The CDR3 coding sequence is TGTGCCAGCAAACAGGGTGGTTCCTACAATGAGCAGTTCTTC. J is TRBJ2-1 and V is TRBV7-2, with D maybe TRBD1 (6 bases). The CDR3 runs 14 residues. V lost 7 bases and J lost 1, with 11 bases in between. Germline lookup yields CDR1 SGHTA and CDR2 FQGNSA.

This clonotype was counted at least ten times. The chain uses TRBV12-5 and TRBJ2-7; D not certain. The CDR3 is 14 residues long. V was shortened by 2 bases and J by 4 bases, with 12 bases between the two germline ends. Germline lookup yields CDR1 LGHNT and CDR2 FRNRAP. The CDR3 spells CASGLIGLSYEQYF. The CDR3 coding sequence is TGTGCTAGTGGTTTGATAGGTCTTTCTTACGAGCAGTACTTC.

The V call is TRBV12-3 or TRBV12-4, the J call TRBJ2-3; TRBD1 matches at 11 bases. CDR3 length: 16 residues. V lost 2 bases, J lost 7 bases, and 8 bases stayed unmatched. The CDR3 region is CASSLSLGQGDYTQYF. The CDR3 region has the DNA TGTGCCAGCAGTTTATCGCTGGGACAGGGGGACTATACGCAGTATTTT.

Ten or more counts support this clonotype. The chain recombines TRBV9 with TRBJ2-3; a possible D gene is TRBD2 (5 bases). Between the trimmed V and J ends, which lost 3 bases and 2 bases, there was a span of 13 bases. Germline V lookup: CDR1 SGDLS, CDR2 YYNGEE. This CDR3 spans 15 amino acids. The CDR3 coding sequence is TGTGCCAGCAGCGGGCAGAGGGCCTCCACAGATACGCAGTATTTT. Its protein is CASSGQRASTDTQYF.

This clonotype was seen at least ten times. The V and J genes are TRBV7-9 and TRBJ1-1; D may be TRBD1 (6 bases). Trimming cost V 5 bases and J 1 base, with 11 bases left between them. CDR3 length equals 14 residues. Germline lookup yields CDR1 SEHNR and CDR2 FQNEAQ (reference sequence). Written as DNA, the CDR3 is TGTGCCAGCAGCCTCGGACAGTCGAACACTGAAGCTTTCTTT. Amino acid sequence: CASSLGQSNTEAFF.

This clonotype was seen only a few times. This chain uses TRBV20-1 with TRBJ2-5; 9 bases map to TRBD2. V lost 3 bases to trimming and J lost 11 bases; unmatched junction nucleotides: 16. The CDR3 extends over 15 amino acids. CDR1 and CDR2 from the germline V gene are DFQATT and SNEGSKA (reference sequence). In DNA, the CDR3 is TGCAGTGCTAGGGCCCCGGGACTAGCCCAGGCACGACAGTACTTC. Encoded protein: CSARAPGLAQARQYF.

This clonotype was seen a few times. The rearrangement joins TRBV7-3 to TRBJ2-2; tentative D call: TRBD1 (5 bases). CDR1 is SGHTA and CDR2 is FQGTGA in the germline V gene. CDR3 length: 15 amino acids. V dropped 6 bases and J dropped 2 bases, with 13 bases sitting between them. CDR3 sequence: CASRKDTSNTGELFF. The CDR3 coding sequence is TGTGCCAGCAGAAAGGACACCTCTAACACCGGGGAGCTGTTTTTT.

This clonotype was counted at least ten times. The J gene is TRBJ1-2, the V gene TRBV29-1; weak D call: TRBD1 (6 bases). CDR1 and CDR2 from the germline V gene are SQVTM and ANQGSEA. V was pared by 7 bases and J by 4 bases, with 13 bases between. This CDR3 spans 12 amino acids. This CDR3 is CSARPDSYGYTF. The CDR3 nucleotides read TGCAGCGCCCGACCGGACAGCTATGGCTACACCTTC. Drawing the rest from reference TRBV29-1 and TRBJ1-2, the complete variable domain is SAVISQKPSRDICQRGTSLTIQCQVDSQVTMMFWYRQQPGQSLTLIATANQGSEATYESGFVIDKFPISRPNLTFSTLTVSNMSPEDSSIYLCSARPDSYGYTFGSGTRLTVV.

This clonotype has only a few counts. The chain employs TRBV2 and TRBJ1-1; 7 nucleotides agree with TRBD1. Germline assignment: CDR1 SNHLY and CDR2 FYNNEI. This CDR3 spans 13 amino acids. Losses at the gene ends were 7 bases for V and 7 bases for J; bases not matched to a gene: 9. For the CDR3, the DNA is TGTGCCAGCAAAACCACGAGGACAGGTGAAGCTTTCTTT. Encoded protein: CASKTTRTGEAFF.

This clonotype has at least ten counts. This chain connects TRBV4-1 to TRBJ1-6, with D possibly TRBD1 on 5 matching bases. The CDR3 spans 16 residues. CDR1 MGHRA and CDR2 YSYEKL come from the germline V gene. V was trimmed by 1 base and J by 7 bases, leaving 14 bases between them. CDR3 sequence reads: CASSQARVGENSPLHF. DNA of the CDR3: TGCGCCAGCAGCCAAGCCAGGGTGGGTGAAAATTCACCCCTCCACTTT.

This chain uses TRBV28 with TRBJ2-7, with 8 positions matching TRBD2. Germline CDR1 MDHEN, CDR2 SYDVKM. The CDR3 covers 14 residues. The junction had 6 bases not matched to a gene; V was cut back by 5 bases and J by 3 bases. The CDR3, as DNA: TGTGCCAGCAGTGGGGTAGCGGGGCGCTACGAGCAGTACTTC. Its protein product is CASSGVAGRYEQYF. The complete variable domain, with remaining parts taken from reference TRBV28 and TRBJ2-7, reads DVKVTQSSRYLVKRTGEKVFLECVQDMDHENMFWYRQDPGLGLRLIYFSYDVKMKEKGDIPEGYSVSREKKERFSLILESASTNQTSMYLCASSGVAGRYEQYFGPGTRLTVT.

In the case of this clonotype: A much larger clonotype is one base distant, so this may be a read error. J is TRBJ1-1 and V is TRBV11-2; no clear D gene. The CDR3 consists of 15 residues. Germline values: CDR1 SGHAT, CDR2 FQNNGV. The CDR3 DNA is TGTACCAGCAGCTTAGATTCCAGGAAATCCACTGAAGCTTTCTTT. Its protein is CTSSLDSRKSTEAFF. Combining the CDR3 with reference TRBV11-2 and TRBJ1-1 gives the whole variable domain EAGVAQSPRYKIIEKRQSVAFWCNPISGHATLYWYQQILGQGPKLLIQFQNNGVVDDSQLPKDRFSAERLKGVDSTLKIQPAKLEDSAVYLCTSSLDSRKSTEAFFGQGTRLTVV.

This clonotype was seen more than once but under ten times. V is TRBV20-1 and J is TRBJ2-3; D ambiguous. CDR1 and CDR2 from the germline V gene are DFQATT and SNEGSKA (reference sequence). The CDR3 has 12 residues. Trimming pared 6 bases from V and 5 bases from J, leaving 12 bases between. CDR3 DNA: TGCAGTGCCAGTCTGGGCGGAGATACGCAGTATTTT. This gives the protein CSASLGGDTQYF.

This clonotype was observed many times. The V and J genes are TRBV7-2 and TRBJ1-4, with TRBD1 identical over 9 bases. The germline gives CDR1 SGHTA, CDR2 FQGNSA. Trimming removed 6 bases from V and 3 bases from J; junction bases left unmatched: 5. The CDR3 loop spans 15 amino acids. CDR3 DNA sequence: TGTGCCAGCAGGTCAACAGGGGGCCCTAATGAAAAACTGTTTTTT. Translation gives CASRSTGGPNEKLFF.

This clonotype was found a few times. V usage is TRBV7-8 and J usage is TRBJ2-7; D is undetermined. The germline V and J ends were trimmed by 4 bases and 6 bases, with 10 bases remaining between them. This CDR3 region has 12 residues. Germline V gene lookup returns CDR1 SGHVS and CDR2 FQNEAQ. The CDR3 region is CASSSSTTEQYF. The DNA of the CDR3 is TGTGCCAGCAGCTCATCAACTACCGAGCAGTACTTC.

This clonotype came up a few times. The chain links TRBV20-1 to TRBJ1-2; D remains unclear. Trimming removed 0 bases at V and 4 bases at J, with 9 bases between. Germline V gives CDR1 DFQATT, CDR2 SNEGSKA (reference sequence). This CDR3 is 13 amino acids long. The CDR3 spells CSARDLGSYGYTF. Written as DNA, the CDR3 is TGCAGTGCTAGAGATCTGGGCAGCTATGGCTACACCTTC.

This clonotype was seen repeatedly, ten times or more. J is TRBJ2-7 and V is TRBV24-1, with D possibly matching TRBD2 (5 bases). V dropped 10 bases and J dropped 5 bases, with 14 bases sitting between them. Germline lookup yields CDR1 KGHDR and CDR2 SFDVKD. The CDR3 length is 12 residues. DNA for the CDR3: TGTGCCACTAGTCCAGGCGGGCACGAGCAGTACTTC. Translating gives CATSPGGHEQYF.

The rearrangement links TRBV2 to TRBJ2-2; 15 positions match TRBD2. CDR1 SNHLY and CDR2 FYNNEI come from the germline V gene. This CDR3 has 15 residues. With 6 bases clipped from V and 7 bases from J, the junction kept 3 bases outside the gene matches. CDR3 nucleotide sequence: TGTGCCAGCAGGGGGACTAGCGGGAGGATCGGGGAGCTGTTTTTT. Amino acid sequence: CASRGTSGRIGELFF. Drawing the rest from reference TRBV2 and TRBJ2-2, the complete variable domain is EPEVTQTPSHQVTQMGQEVILRCVPISNHLYFYWYRQILGQKVEFLVSFYNNEISEKSEIFDDQFSVERPDGSNFTLKIRSTKLEDSAMYFCASRGTSGRIGELFFGEGSRLTVL.

This rearrangement joins TRBV10-2 to TRBJ2-5, with a weak D call TRBD2 (5 bases). The CDR3 runs to 12 residues. With 8 bases removed from V and 5 bases from J, the gap between germline ends came to 12 bases. Germline V gene data show CDR1 as WSHSY and CDR2 as SAAADI. Here the CDR3 reads CASAEVPETQYF. The CDR3 nucleotides read TGCGCCAGCGCGGAGGTCCCGGAGACCCAGTACTTC.

There are many counts of this clonotype. V and J are TRBV7-2 and TRBJ2-5; 9 bases fit TRBD2. The CDR3 covers 14 residues. CDR1 is SGHTA and CDR2 is FQGNSA in the germline V gene. V lost 6 bases to trimming and J lost 5 bases; unmatched junction nucleotides: 7. This CDR3 is CASSYSGGGETQYF. The CDR3 bases are TGTGCCAGCAGTTATAGCGGGGGCGGGGAGACCCAGTACTTC.

The chain uses TRBV14 and TRBJ2-3; no clear D. Trimming took 6 bases from V and 4 from J, leaving 11 bases between them. The germline V gene encodes CDR1 SGHDN and CDR2 FVKESK. This CDR3 contains 13 residues. CDR3 sequence reads: CASSLRPSDTQYF. The CDR3 coding sequence is TGTGCCAGCAGTTTAAGACCGTCAGATACGCAGTATTTT. The entire variable domain, with the rest obtained from reference TRBV14 and TRBJ2-3, is as follows: EAGVTQFPSHSVIEKGQTVTLRCDPISGHDNLYWYRRVMGKEIKFLLHFVKESKQDESGMPNNRFLAERTGGTYSTLKVQPAELEDSGVYFCASSLRPSDTQYFGPGTRLTVL.

In its sample, this clonotype was seen a few times. The V call is TRBV12-3 or TRBV12-4, the J call TRBJ2-4, with D hard to call. Trimming removed 5 bases from V and 2 bases from J, with 7 bases in between. The CDR3 covers 13 residues. CDR3 protein: CASSTFTKNIQYF. In nucleotides, the CDR3 is TGTGCCAGCAGTACATTTACCAAAAACATTCAGTACTTC.